The clone carrying this TCR beta chain has only one observation. The source of the sample is a study of T cell changes during pregnancy in multiple sclerosis. The CDR3 covers 16 residues. V was clipped by 3 bases and J by 1 base; unmatched bases: 4. Germline V lookup: CDR1 MGHRA, CDR2 YSYEKL. The protocol was immunoSEQ multiplex PCR, while the TCRdb copy is restricted to in-frame clones and leaves out a portion. The data show 50,000 to 80,000 clones, over 85% seen once. Sequenced material: peripheral blood, taken in the second trimester of pregnancy. The rearrangement uses TRBV4-1 and TRBJ2-3; 10 bases are a match to TRBD2. The receptor comes from a female donor with multiple sclerosis, enrolled in a pregnancy study. The CDR3 spells CASSQDLAGGTDTQYF. The CDR3 DNA reads as TGCGCCAGCAGCCAGGACCTAGCGGGGGGCACAGATACGCAGTATTTT.